One and the same sample provided the 4 T cell receptor beta chains below, sequenced in a study of Ad26.COV2.S vaccination and SARS-CoV-2 variants. Indicated treatment: some 19 received Ad26.COV2.S at low or high dose, single or two shots; 5 received placebo; per-sample allocation not given. Collection of the samples took place on day 63 after the first injection of vaccine or placebo. Method: immunoSEQ multiplex PCR; TCRdb's copy keeps in-frame clones and lacks some. The table records fewer than 400,000 clones, approximately 86% of them present only once. The material sequenced was peripheral blood, taken in a trial of Ad26.COV2.S vaccine versus placebo. All receptors come from a person aged 18-60 years who received the Ad26.COV2.S COVID-19 vaccine or a placebo.

This clone was seen only a few times. In DNA, the CDR3 is TGTGCCAGCAGCCCACGCTCTGCGGGGGGGCCGAGGGAGCAGTACTTC. Protein sequence: CASSPRSAGGPREQYF. This rearrangement joins TRBV6-6 to TRBJ2-7; 9 bases match TRBD2. Germline V gene lookup returns CDR1 MNHNY and CDR2 SVGAGI (reference sequence). The CDR3 extends over 16 amino acids. V shed 6 bases, J shed 7 bases, and the junction held 16 bases outside the gene matches.

This rearrangement joins TRBV20-1 to TRBJ2-7, with a tentative D call TRBD1 (6 bases). CDR1 is DFQATT and CDR2 is SNEGSKA in the germline V gene (reference sequence). V dropped 5 bases and J dropped 7 bases, with 12 bases sitting between them. This CDR3 is built from 11 residues. CDR3 in amino acids: CSAGTPREQYF. DNA for the CDR3: TGCAGTGCTGGGACACCTAGGGAGCAGTACTTC.

This clone has a single count. The chain employs TRBV6-6 and TRBJ1-6; D remains ambiguous. V was shortened by 0 bases and J by 5 bases, with 5 bases between the two germline ends. The CDR3 has 14 amino acids. Germline loops: CDR1 MNHNY, CDR2 SVGAGI (reference sequence). The chain's CDR3 is CASSYSKNNSPLHF. The CDR3 DNA follows: TGTGCCAGCAGTTACTCGAAGAATAATTCACCCCTCCACTTT.

This chain uses TRBV28 with TRBJ1-2; no definite D call. CDR1 and CDR2 (germline): MDHEN, SYDVKM. CDR3 length: 12 amino acids. Deletions cut 5 bases from V and 8 bases from J, with 12 bases between. The CDR3 loop is CASSTGVGGYTF. DNA of the CDR3: TGTGCCAGCAGTACGGGAGTTGGAGGCTACACCTTC.